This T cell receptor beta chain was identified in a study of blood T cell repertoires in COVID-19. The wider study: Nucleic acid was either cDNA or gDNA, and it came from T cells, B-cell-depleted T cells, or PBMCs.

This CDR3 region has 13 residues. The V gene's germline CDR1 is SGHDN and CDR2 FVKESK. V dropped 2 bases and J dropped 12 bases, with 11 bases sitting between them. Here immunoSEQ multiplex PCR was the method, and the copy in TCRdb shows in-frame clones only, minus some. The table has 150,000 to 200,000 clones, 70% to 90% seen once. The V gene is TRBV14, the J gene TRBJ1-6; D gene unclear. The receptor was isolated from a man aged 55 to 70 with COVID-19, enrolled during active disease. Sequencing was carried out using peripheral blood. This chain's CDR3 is CASSQMMTEPLHF. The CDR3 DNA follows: TGTGCCAGCAGCCAAATGATGACTGAACCCCTCCACTTT.